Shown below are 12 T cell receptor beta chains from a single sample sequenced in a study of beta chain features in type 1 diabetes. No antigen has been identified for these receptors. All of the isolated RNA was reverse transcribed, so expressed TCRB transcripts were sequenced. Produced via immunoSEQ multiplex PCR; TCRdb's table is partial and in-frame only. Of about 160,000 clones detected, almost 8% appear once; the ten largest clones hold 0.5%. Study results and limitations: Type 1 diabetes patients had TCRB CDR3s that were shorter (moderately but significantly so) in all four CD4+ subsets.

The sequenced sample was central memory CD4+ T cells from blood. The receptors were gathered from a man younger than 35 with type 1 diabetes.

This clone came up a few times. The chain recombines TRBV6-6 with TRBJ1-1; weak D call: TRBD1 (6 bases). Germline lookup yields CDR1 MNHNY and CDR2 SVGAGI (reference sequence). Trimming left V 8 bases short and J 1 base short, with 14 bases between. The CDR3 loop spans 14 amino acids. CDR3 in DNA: TGTGCCAGCGGGGTGACAGGAAGGAACACTGAAGCTTTCTTT. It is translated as CASGVTGRNTEAFF.

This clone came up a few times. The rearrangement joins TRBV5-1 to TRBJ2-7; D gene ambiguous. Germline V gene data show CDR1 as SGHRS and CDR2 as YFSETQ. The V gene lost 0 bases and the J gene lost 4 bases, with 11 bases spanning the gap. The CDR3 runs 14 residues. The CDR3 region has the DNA TGCGCCAGCAGCTTGGACCACAGTAGGTACGAGCAGTACTTC. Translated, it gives CASSLDHSRYEQYF. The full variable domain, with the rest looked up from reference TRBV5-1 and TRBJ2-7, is KAGVTQTPRYLIKTRGQQVTLSCSPISGHRSVSWYQQTPGQGLQFLFEYFSETQRNKGNFPGRFSGRQFSNSRSEMNVSTLELGDSALYLCASSLDHSRYEQYFGPGTRLTVT.

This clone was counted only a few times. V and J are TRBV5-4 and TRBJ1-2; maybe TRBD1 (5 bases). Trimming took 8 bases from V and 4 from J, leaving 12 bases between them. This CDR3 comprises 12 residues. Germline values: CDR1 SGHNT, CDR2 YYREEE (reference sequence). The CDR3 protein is CASSTDIYGYTF. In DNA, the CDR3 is TGTGCCAGTTCGACAGACATCTATGGCTACACCTTC.

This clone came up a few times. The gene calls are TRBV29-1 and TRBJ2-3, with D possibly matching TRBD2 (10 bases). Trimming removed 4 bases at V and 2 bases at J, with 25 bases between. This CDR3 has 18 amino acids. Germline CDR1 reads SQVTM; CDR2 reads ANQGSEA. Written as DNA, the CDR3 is TGCAGCGTTGCCCCACAGGGGGCCAGCGGGAGGGTCACAGATACGCAGTATTTT. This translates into CSVAPQGASGRVTDTQYF.

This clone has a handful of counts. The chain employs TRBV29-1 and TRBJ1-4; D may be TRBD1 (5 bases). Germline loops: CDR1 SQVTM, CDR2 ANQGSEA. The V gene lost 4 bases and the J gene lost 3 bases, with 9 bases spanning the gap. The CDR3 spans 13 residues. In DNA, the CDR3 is TGCAGCGTTGGGACATCGGCTAATGAAAAACTGTTTTTT. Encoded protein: CSVGTSANEKLFF.

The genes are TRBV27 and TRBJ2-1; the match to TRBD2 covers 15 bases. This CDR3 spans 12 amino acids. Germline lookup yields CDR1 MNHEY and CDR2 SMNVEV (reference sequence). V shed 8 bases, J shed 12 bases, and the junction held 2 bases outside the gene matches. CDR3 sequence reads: CASGLAGGTQFF. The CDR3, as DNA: TGTGCCAGCGGACTAGCGGGAGGGACGCAGTTCTTC.

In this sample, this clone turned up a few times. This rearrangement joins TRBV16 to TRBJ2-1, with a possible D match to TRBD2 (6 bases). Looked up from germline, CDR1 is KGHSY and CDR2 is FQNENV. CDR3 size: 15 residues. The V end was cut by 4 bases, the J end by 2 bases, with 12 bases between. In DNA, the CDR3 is TGTGCCAGCAGCCGCGCGGGGAGAACCTACAATGAGCAGTTCTTC. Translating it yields CASSRAGRTYNEQFF.

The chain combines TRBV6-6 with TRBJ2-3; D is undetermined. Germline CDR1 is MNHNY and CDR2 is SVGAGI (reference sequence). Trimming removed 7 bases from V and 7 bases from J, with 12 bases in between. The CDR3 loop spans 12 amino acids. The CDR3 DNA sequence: TGTGCCAGCAAAAAGGAGCGTAATACGCAGTATTTT. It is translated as CASKKERNTQYF.

The CDR3 nucleotides read TGTGCCAGCAGTTACGCGGCAGGGTCTGAGTACGAGCAGTACTTC. This codes for CASSYAAGSEYEQYF. The chain recombines TRBV6-5 with TRBJ2-7; a possible D gene is TRBD1 (5 bases). V was clipped by 2 bases and J by 4 bases, with 15 bases between them. CDR3 size: 15 residues. Germline CDR1 reads MNHEY; CDR2 reads SVGAGI.

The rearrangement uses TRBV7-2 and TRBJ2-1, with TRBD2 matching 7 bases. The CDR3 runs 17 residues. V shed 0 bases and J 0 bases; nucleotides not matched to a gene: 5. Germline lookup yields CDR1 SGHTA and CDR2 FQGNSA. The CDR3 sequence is CASSLAGGSRSYNEQFF. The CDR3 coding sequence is TGTGCCAGCAGCTTAGCGGGAGGGTCCCGCTCCTACAATGAGCAGTTCTTC.

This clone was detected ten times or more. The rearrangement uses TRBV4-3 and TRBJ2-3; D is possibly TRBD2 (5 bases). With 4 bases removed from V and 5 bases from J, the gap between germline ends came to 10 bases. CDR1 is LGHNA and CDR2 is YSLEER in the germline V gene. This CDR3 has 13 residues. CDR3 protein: CASSRAEGDTQYF. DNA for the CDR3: TGCGCCAGCAGCCGAGCCGAGGGAGATACGCAGTATTTT.

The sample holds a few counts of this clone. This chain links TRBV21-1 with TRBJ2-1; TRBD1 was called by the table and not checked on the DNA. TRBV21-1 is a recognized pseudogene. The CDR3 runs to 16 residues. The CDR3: CASSKVGTGFYNEQFF. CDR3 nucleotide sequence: TGTGCCAGCAGCAAAGTAGGGACAGGATTTTACAATGAGCAGTTCTTC.